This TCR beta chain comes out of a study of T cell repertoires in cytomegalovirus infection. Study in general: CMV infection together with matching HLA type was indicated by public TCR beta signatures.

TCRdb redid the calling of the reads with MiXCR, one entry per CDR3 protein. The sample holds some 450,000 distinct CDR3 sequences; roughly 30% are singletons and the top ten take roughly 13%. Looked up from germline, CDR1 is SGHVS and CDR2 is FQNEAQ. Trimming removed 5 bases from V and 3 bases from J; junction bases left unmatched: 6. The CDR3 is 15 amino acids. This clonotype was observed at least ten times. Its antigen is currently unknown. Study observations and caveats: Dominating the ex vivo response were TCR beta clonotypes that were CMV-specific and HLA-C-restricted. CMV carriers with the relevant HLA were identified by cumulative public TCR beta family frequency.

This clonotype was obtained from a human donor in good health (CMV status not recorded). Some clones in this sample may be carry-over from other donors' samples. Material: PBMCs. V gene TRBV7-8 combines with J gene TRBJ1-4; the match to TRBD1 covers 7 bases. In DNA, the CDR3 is TGTGCCAGCAGCCCACGGACAGGATCTAATGAAAAACTGTTTTTT. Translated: CASSPRTGSNEKLFF. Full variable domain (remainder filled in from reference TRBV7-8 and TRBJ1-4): GAGVSQSPRYKVAKRGQDVALRCDPISGHVSLFWYQQALGQGPEFLTYFQNEAQLDKSGLPSDRFFAERPEGSVSTLKIQRTQQEDSAVYLCASSPRTGSNEKLFFGSGTQLSVL.